Listed below are T cell receptor beta chains from one sample, sequenced in a study of OX40 agonist ivuxolimab in advanced cancers. Sequencing was performed with immunoSEQ multiplex PCR; in TCRdb, only in-frame clones are kept and a portion is missing. This sample yields 35,000 to 50,000 clones, of which more than 75% are seen a single time; roughly an eighth belongs to the top ten. Specimen: CD4+ or CD8+ T cells sorted from blood, collected in a trial of the OX40 agonist ivuxolimab. These receptors all come from an adult with an advanced solid tumor such as melanoma, head and neck, liver or kidney cancer. The CDR3 runs from the conserved cysteine through the conserved F or W. The order of the fields is clone size, D gene, J gene, V gene, CDR3 protein, CDR3 DNA. D genes are given only for firm matches. Some rows mark clone size as missing; the rest say once, few, many or name a class of expanded clone.

size: -; D: -; J: TRBJ2-1; V: TRBV25-1; CDR3: CASKSQPDEQFF; DNA: TGTGCCAGCAAAAGCCAGCCCGATGAGCAGTTCTTC
size: few; D: -; J: TRBJ2-1; V: TRBV4-1; CDR3: CASSQVIAPYNEQFF; DNA: TGCGCCAGCAGCCAAGTGATAGCCCCCTACAATGAGCAGTTCTTC
size: few; D: TRBD1; J: TRBJ2-7; V: TRBV4-2; CDR3: CASSHQPNGQGSYEQYF; DNA: TGTGCCAGCAGCCACCAGCCTAATGGACAGGGATCCTACGAGCAGTACTTC
size: -; D: TRBD1; J: TRBJ2-7; V: TRBV19; CDR3: CASSIVGQGYTEQYF; DNA: TGTGCCAGTAGTATAGTTGGACAGGGTTATACCGAGCAGTACTTC
size: -; D: TRBD1; J: TRBJ2-5; V: TRBV5-6; CDR3: CASSHQGEETQYF; DNA: TGTGCCAGCAGCCATCAGGGGGAAGAGACCCAGTACTTC
size: -; D: -; J: TRBJ2-3; V: TRBV30; CDR3: CAWDGGPYGTQYF; DNA: TGTGCCTGGGACGGAGGACCCTATGGTACGCAGTATTTT
size: -; D: TRBD1; J: TRBJ2-1; V: TRBV11-2; CDR3: CASSLGQGADEQFF; DNA: TGTGCCAGCAGCTTAGGGCAGGGGGCCGATGAGCAGTTCTTC
size: -; D: TRBD2; J: TRBJ2-5; V: TRBV12-5; CDR3: CASGLFPGTSGKYGETQYF; DNA: TGTGCTAGTGGTTTGTTTCCCGGGACTAGCGGGAAGTATGGAGAGACCCAGTACTTC
size: -; D: -; J: TRBJ2-1; V: TRBV28; CDR3: CASSLRDDPRGNEQFF; DNA: TGTGCCAGCAGTTTAAGGGACGACCCTCGGGGGAATGAGCAGTTCTTC
size: -; D: -; J: TRBJ2-5; V: TRBV25-1; CDR3: CASSVADSSYWGETQYF; DNA: TGTGCCAGCAGTGTGGCTGACAGCTCCTACTGGGGGGAGACCCAGTACTTC
size: -; D: -; J: TRBJ1-5; V: TRBV28; CDR3: CASSFLSREGQPQHF; DNA: TGTGCCAGCAGTTTCTTATCCAGGGAGGGCCAGCCCCAGCATTTT
size: -; D: -; J: TRBJ1-2; V: TRBV11-2; CDR3: CASSLTPGLALGYTF; DNA: TGTGCCAGCAGCTTGACCCCAGGGTTAGCTCTTGGCTACACCTTC
size: -; D: -; J: TRBJ1-1; V: TRBV7-9; CDR3: CASSFTGGDTEAFF; DNA: TGTGCCAGCAGCTTCACAGGAGGGGACACTGAAGCTTTCTTT
size: -; D: -; J: TRBJ2-1; V: TRBV9; CDR3: CASSVGGATYYNEQFF; DNA: TGTGCCAGCAGCGTAGGGGGGGCCACGTACTACAATGAGCAGTTCTTC
size: -; D: TRBD2; J: TRBJ2-7; V: TRBV11-2; CDR3: CASSLVILAPYEQYF; DNA: TGTGCCAGCAGCTTAGTGATACTAGCGCCCTACGAGCAGTACTTC
size: -; D: -; J: TRBJ1-2; V: TRBV2; CDR3: CASSEGALFYYGYTF; DNA: TGTGCCAGCAGTGAAGGCGCCCTATTTTACTATGGCTACACCTTC
size: -; D: -; J: TRBJ1-1; V: TRBV30; CDR3: CAWRGGGNTEAFF; DNA: TGTGCCTGGAGGGGAGGAGGGAACACTGAAGCTTTCTTT
size: -; D: -; J: TRBJ2-2; V: TRBV5-6; CDR3: CASSVSVRGTTGELFF; DNA: TGTGCCAGCAGCGTTTCAGTGAGGGGGACCACCGGGGAGCTGTTTTTT
size: -; D: TRBD2; J: TRBJ2-3; V: TRBV13; CDR3: CASSLREASNTDTQYF; DNA: TGTGCCAGCAGCTTGCGGGAGGCCTCAAACACAGATACGCAGTATTTT
size: -; D: -; J: TRBJ1-1; V: TRBV11-2; CDR3: CASSARGGTEAFF; DNA: TGTGCCAGCAGCGCCAGGGGTGGCACTGAAGCTTTCTTT
size: -; D: -; J: TRBJ1-3; V: TRBV4-1; CDR3: CASSPSPQASFNTIYF; DNA: TGCGCCAGCAGCCCGTCGCCACAGGCCTCGTTTAACACCATATATTTT
size: -; D: -; J: TRBJ2-7; V: TRBV7-8; CDR3: CASSLVPYLEEQYF; DNA: TGTGCCAGCAGCTTAGTCCCCTACCTGGAGGAGCAGTACTTC
size: -; D: -; J: TRBJ2-2; V: TRBV6-5; CDR3: CASSFGVSGELFF; DNA: TGTGCCAGCAGTTTCGGGGTGTCCGGGGAGCTGTTTTTT
size: -; D: TRBD2; J: TRBJ2-2; V: TRBV4-1; CDR3: CASRPMGSGGPTGELFF; DNA: TGCGCCAGCAGGCCCATGGGGAGCGGGGGTCCCACCGGGGAGCTGTTTTTT
size: -; D: -; J: TRBJ1-2; V: TRBV30; CDR3: CAWSDRIGGPADGYTF; DNA: TGTGCCTGGAGTGATAGGATTGGAGGACCCGCCGACGGCTACACCTTC
size: few; D: TRBD1; J: TRBJ2-7; V: TRBV6-1; CDR3: CASSGIQGADEQYF; DNA: TGTGCCAGCAGTGGGATACAGGGGGCGGATGAGCAGTACTTC
size: -; D: -; J: TRBJ1-5; V: TRBV5-5; CDR3: CASSQETQSNQPQHF; DNA: TGCGCCAGCAGCCAAGAGACGCAGAGCAATCAGCCCCAGCATTTT
size: -; D: -; J: TRBJ2-3; V: TRBV6-5; CDR3: CASSRDAGGTDTQYF; DNA: TGTGCCAGCAGCCGGGACGCCGGAGGAACAGATACGCAGTATTTT
size: -; D: -; J: TRBJ2-2; V: TRBV5-4; CDR3: CASSPRETGELFF; DNA: TGTGCCAGCAGCCCTAGGGAGACCGGGGAGCTGTTTTTT
size: -; D: -; J: TRBJ1-1; V: TRBV4-1; CDR3: CASSLLRQNTEAFF; DNA: TGCGCCAGCAGCCTATTGCGGCAGAACACTGAAGCTTTCTTT
size: once; D: -; J: TRBJ2-3; V: TRBV7-2; CDR3: CASTPGPGDTQYF; DNA: TGTGCCAGCACCCCAGGGCCCGGAGATACGCAGTATTTT
size: -; D: -; J: TRBJ2-3; V: TRBV6-5; CDR3: CASRTGLNTDTQYF; DNA: TGTGCCAGCAGAACCGGACTTAACACAGATACGCAGTATTTT
size: -; D: TRBD1; J: TRBJ2-2; V: TRBV7-9; CDR3: CASSYDGQGLSGELFF; DNA: TGTGCCAGCAGCTATGACGGACAGGGGTTGTCCGGGGAGCTGTTTTTT
size: -; D: -; J: TRBJ2-7; V: TRBV6-5; CDR3: CASSYAWGSSYEQYF; DNA: TGTGCCAGCAGTTACGCATGGGGGAGCTCCTACGAGCAGTACTTC
size: -; D: -; J: TRBJ1-3; V: TRBV16; CDR3: CASSQSGIYSGNTIYF; DNA: TGTGCCAGCAGCCAGAGCGGGATTTACTCTGGAAACACCATATATTTT
size: -; D: TRBD1; J: TRBJ1-5; V: TRBV30; CDR3: CAWSSQDRGSNQPQHF; DNA: TGTGCCTGGAGTTCCCAAGACAGGGGGAGCAATCAGCCCCAGCATTTT
size: -; D: -; J: TRBJ2-6; V: TRBV2; CDR3: CASSGEGNRANVLTF; DNA: TGTGCCAGCAGTGGAGAGGGTAATAGGGCCAACGTCCTGACTTTC
size: -; D: -; J: TRBJ1-2; V: TRBV27; CDR3: CASSYLWPGGYGYTF; DNA: TGTGCCAGCAGTTACCTATGGCCGGGGGGCTATGGCTACACCTTC
size: -; D: -; J: TRBJ2-4; V: TRBV7-5; CDR3: CARRADPSGTKIQYF; DNA: TGTGCCAGAAGAGCAGACCCTAGCGGGACGAAGATTCAGTACTTC
size: -; D: -; J: TRBJ2-2; V: TRBV7-9; CDR3: CASSPPQAGNTGELFF; DNA: TGTGCCAGCAGCCCCCCCCAGGCAGGGAACACCGGGGAGCTGTTTTTT
size: -; D: -; J: TRBJ2-1; V: TRBV11-2; CDR3: CASTLRAETYNEQFF; DNA: TGTGCCAGCACACTGAGGGCGGAGACCTACAATGAGCAGTTCTTC
size: -; D: -; J: TRBJ1-1; V: TRBV10-1; CDR3: CASSEGGANTEAFF; DNA: TGCGCCAGCAGTGAGGGGGGGGCTAACACTGAAGCTTTCTTT
size: -; D: TRBD1; J: TRBJ2-1; V: TRBV7-8; CDR3: CASSWETGMYILASYNEQFF; DNA: TGTGCCAGCAGCTGGGAGACAGGGATGTATATATTGGCCTCCTACAATGAGCAGTTCTTC
size: -; D: -; J: TRBJ1-2; V: TRBV25-1; CDR3: CASSESPAEGVEGYTF; DNA: TGTGCCAGCAGTGAATCGCCGGCCGAGGGGGTGGAGGGCTACACCTTC
size: -; D: -; J: TRBJ2-4; V: TRBV28; CDR3: CASSLLAGTAKNIQYF; DNA: TGTGCCAGCAGTTTATTAGCAGGGACAGCCAAAAACATTCAGTACTTC